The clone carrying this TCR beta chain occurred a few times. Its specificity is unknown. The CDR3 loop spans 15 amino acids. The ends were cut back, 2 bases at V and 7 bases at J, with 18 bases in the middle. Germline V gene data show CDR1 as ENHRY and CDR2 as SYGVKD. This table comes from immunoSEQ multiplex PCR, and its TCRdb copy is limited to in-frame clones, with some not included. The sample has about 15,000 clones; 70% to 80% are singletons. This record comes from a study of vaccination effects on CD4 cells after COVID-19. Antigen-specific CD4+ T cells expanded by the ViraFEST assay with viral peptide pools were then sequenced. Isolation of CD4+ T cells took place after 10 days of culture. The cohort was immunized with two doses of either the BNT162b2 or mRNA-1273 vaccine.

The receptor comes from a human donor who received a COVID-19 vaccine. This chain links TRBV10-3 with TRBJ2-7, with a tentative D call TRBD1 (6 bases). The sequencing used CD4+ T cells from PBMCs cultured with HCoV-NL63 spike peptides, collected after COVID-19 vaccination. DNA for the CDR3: TGTGCCATCAGTGAGGGCGACGGCCTCAGGGGAGAGCAGTACTTC. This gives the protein CAISEGDGLRGEQYF.